One sample yielded the 8 T cell receptor beta chains listed below, sequenced in a study of blood T cell repertoires in COVID-19. Some clones are missing from TCRdb's copy, which holds only in-frame ones; the method was immunoSEQ multiplex PCR. The sample carries around 70,000 clones, approximately 91% recorded once. Sequenced sample: peripheral blood. The source of these receptors is a human donor in a cohort sampled during active COVID-19.

The chain carries TRBV7-2 and TRBJ1-6; no reliable D call. V lost 0 bases and J 5 bases, leaving 5 bases between the germline ends. CDR1 is SGHTA, CDR2 FQGNSA, per germline. The CDR3 extends over 14 amino acids. CDR3 bases: TGTGCCAGCAGCTTAGCTGCAGATAATTCACCCCTCCACTTT. Translated, it gives CASSLAADNSPLHF.

This clone was detected a few times. The chain joins TRBV7-3 to TRBJ1-6, with no clear D. This CDR3 has 16 residues. Trimming pared 1 base from V and 6 bases from J, leaving 13 bases between. Germline CDR1 and CDR2: SGHTA and FQGTGA. CDR3 DNA sequence: TGTGCCAGCAGCTTAAACAGTCCGCTTACTAATTCACCCCTCCACTTT. Its translation is CASSLNSPLTNSPLHF.

This clone was picked up one time. V is TRBV19 and J is TRBJ2-1, with TRBD1 as a possible D gene (6 bases). The CDR3 loop spans 18 amino acids. The V end was cut by 5 bases, the J end by 3 bases, with 23 bases between. Germline lookup yields CDR1 LNHDA and CDR2 SQIVND (reference sequence). CDR3 sequence reads: CASSARLGAGPNYNEQFF. As DNA, the CDR3 is TGTGCCAGTAGTGCCCGACTGGGGGCAGGGCCTAACTACAATGAGCAGTTCTTC.

In this sample, this clone turned up once. The CDR3 loop reads CASSSDATGNTIYF. In DNA, the CDR3 is TGTGCCAGCAGCTCAGATGCCACTGGAAACACCATATATTTT. The rearrangement links TRBV7-2 to TRBJ1-3; no clear D gene. The length of the CDR3 is 14 residues. Germline values: CDR1 SGHTA, CDR2 FQGNSA. Trimming removed 4 bases at V and 2 bases at J, with 9 bases between.

The chain combines TRBV7-2 with TRBJ1-1; D not resolved. V was cut by 4 bases and J by 5 bases, with 11 bases left in between. Germline CDR1 SGHTA, CDR2 FQGNSA. This CDR3 has 13 residues. This CDR3 reads CASSSNQVTEAFF. CDR3 sequence (DNA): TGTGCCAGCAGCTCGAATCAGGTTACTGAAGCTTTCTTT.

The V call is TRBV25-1, the J call TRBJ1-4; 8 bases align to TRBD1. This CDR3 spans 14 amino acids. V shed 3 bases, J shed 5 bases, and the junction held 2 bases outside the gene matches. Germline CDR1 and CDR2: MGHDK and SYGVNS. CDR3 region: CASSDRTGNEKLFF. Written as DNA, the CDR3 is TGTGCCAGCAGTGACAGGACAGGGAATGAAAAACTGTTTTTT.

The chain employs TRBV27 and TRBJ2-3; 8 bases line up with TRBD1. The V segment lost 6 bases and the J segment 4 bases; nucleotides outside the gene matches: 6. The CDR3 extends over 14 amino acids. CDR1 is MNHEY, CDR2 SMNVEV, per germline (reference sequence). The CDR3 loop is CASRGQVSPDTQYF. DNA for the CDR3: TGTGCCAGCAGGGGACAGGTTTCTCCAGATACGCAGTATTTT.

This chain uses TRBV7-2 with TRBJ2-5; D may be TRBD2 (6 bases). Germline V gene lookup returns CDR1 SGHTA and CDR2 FQGNSA. The CDR3 has 14 residues. With 4 bases removed from V and 2 bases from J, the gap between germline ends came to 11 bases. CDR3 in amino acids: CASSSGDDQETQYF. Here the CDR3 DNA reads TGTGCCAGCAGCTCGGGGGATGATCAAGAGACCCAGTACTTC. Combining the CDR3 with reference TRBV7-2 and TRBJ2-5 gives the whole variable domain GAGVSQSPSNKVTEKGKDVELRCDPISGHTALYWYRQSLGQGLEFLIYFQGNSAPDKSGLPSDRFSAERTGGSVSTLTIQRTQQEDSAVYLCASSSGDDQETQYFGPGTRLLVL.